These 30 T cell receptor beta chains came from one sample sequenced in a study of blood T cells in healthy people across ages. Alongside a J-beta primer mix, a sample-barcoded 5' primer served in a second PCR lasting roughly 7 to 11 cycles. Using its own MiXCR run on the 5' RACE reads, TCRdb lists one record per CDR3 protein. The sample yields about 1.7 million distinct CDR3 sequences, 28% seen once. Sequencing was carried out using blood. Every receptor here comes from a woman aged 25 to 39 in good health.

The CDR3, as DNA: TGCGCCAGCAGCCAAGATCCGGGGGGTGAAGAGACCCAGTACTTC. Amino acid sequence: CASSQDPGGEETQYF. The rearrangement links TRBV4-1 to TRBJ2-5; TRBD2 aligns across 7 bases. The V and J ends lost 0 bases and 3 bases, in that order; junction bases with no gene match: 4. This CDR3 spans 15 amino acids. Germline V CDR1 and CDR2: MGHRA, YSYEKL.

The chain joins TRBV7-6 to TRBJ1-1; TRBD1 matches at 7 bases. Trimming cost V 5 bases and J 0 bases; bases outside gene matches: 6. There are 15 residues in the CDR3. Germline V lookup: CDR1 SGHVS, CDR2 FNYEAQ. CDR3 DNA: TGTGCCAGCAGCCCACGGGACAGCTTGAACACTGAAGCTTTCTTT. This encodes CASSPRDSLNTEAFF.

This clonotype has only a few counts. The J gene is TRBJ2-4, the V gene TRBV9; 8 bases are a match to TRBD2. The J call is doubtful: the DNA matches TRBJ2-7 better. Germline assignment: CDR1 SGDLS and CDR2 YYNGEE. The CDR3 covers 15 residues. The CDR3 nucleotides are TGTGCCAGCAGCGTAACCCCTAGCGGGCCCTACGAGCAGTACTTC. Protein: CASSVTPSGPYEQYF.

This clonotype was seen a handful of times. The chain links TRBV2 to TRBJ2-7; D gene ambiguous. The CDR3 consists of 14 residues. V was cut by 4 bases and J by 7 bases, with 17 bases left in between. Germline assignment: CDR1 SNHLY and CDR2 FYNNEI. CDR3 region: CASSVPGLLGEQYF. The DNA of the CDR3 is TGTGCCAGCAGTGTTCCCGGTCTCTTGGGGGAGCAGTACTTC. Filled out from reference TRBV2 and TRBJ2-7, the complete variable domain reads EPEVTQTPSHQVTQMGQEVILRCVPISNHLYFYWYRQILGQKVEFLVSFYNNEISEKSEIFDDQFSVERPDGSNFTLKIRSTKLEDSAMYFCASSVPGLLGEQYFGPGTRLTVT.

As to this clonotype: This could be a read error, since a much larger clone is one nucleotide away. J is TRBJ2-5 and V is TRBV7-2, with 8 bases fitting TRBD1. The J call is uncertain, as TRBJ2-7 better fits the DNA end. CDR3 length: 14 residues. Germline V gene sequence: CDR1 SGHTA, CDR2 FQGNSA. The CDR3 nucleotides read TGTGCCGGCAGCATACGACAGGGGACCACCGAGCAGTACTTC. Translated, it gives CAGSIRQGTTEQYF.

To note about this clonotype: Being one base from a much bigger clone, this may be a read error. The chain combines TRBV20-1 with TRBJ2-5; 9 bases agree with TRBD2. Unmatched junction bases numbered 14, after V lost 4 bases and J lost 11 bases. The CDR3 length is 14 residues. CDR1 DFQATT and CDR2 SNEGSKA come from the germline V gene (reference sequence). The CDR3 is CSATRGLAGDEQYF. CDR3 DNA sequence: TGCAGTGCTACGCGGGGACTAGCTGGGGATGAGCAGTACTTC.

The V and J genes are TRBV10-1 and TRBJ1-1, with D uncertain. The V end lost 2 bases, the J end lost 5 bases, and 9 bases lay between the germline ends. Germline loops: CDR1 WNHNN, CDR2 SYGVQD (reference sequence). The length of the CDR3 is 13 residues. CDR3 sequence (DNA): TGCGCCAGCAGTGAGGGACCGACTACTGAAGCTTTCTTT. Protein: CASSEGPTTEAFF.

This clonotype was counted a few times. The V call is TRBV28, the J call TRBJ2-3; 13 bases agree with TRBD2. The J segment lost 3 bases and the V segment lost 6 bases, leaving 9 bases of the junction unmatched. Germline V gene lookup returns CDR1 MDHEN and CDR2 SYDVKM. The CDR3 sequence is 17 residues long. As DNA, the CDR3 is TGTGCCAGCAGCACCTCCCGGACTAGCGGGGGTACAGATACGCAGTATTTT. Protein sequence: CASSTSRTSGGTDTQYF.

The chain is built from TRBV7-6 and TRBJ1-5, with D hard to call. The V end was cut by 5 bases, the J end by 6 bases, with 11 bases between. The germline V gene has CDR1 SGHVS and CDR2 FNYEAQ. CDR3 length equals 13 residues. The CDR3 DNA sequence: TGTGCCAGCAGCCGCCGCCTGGGTCAGCCCCAGCATTTT. Translated, it gives CASSRRLGQPQHF.

This clonotype was observed a handful of times. V is TRBV29-1 and J is TRBJ1-1; tentative D call: TRBD1 (6 bases). CDR3 length: 12 amino acids. V was trimmed by 7 bases and J by 3 bases, leaving 12 bases between them. The germline CDR1 and CDR2 sequences are SQVTM and ANQGSEA. The CDR3 nucleotides read TGCAGCGGATCACAGGGCCACACTGAAGCTTTCTTT. This translates into CSGSQGHTEAFF.

This clonotype was seen a few times. This chain joins TRBV10-3 and TRBJ2-1; the match to TRBD2 covers 11 bases. The CDR3 is 17 residues long. Germline CDR1 reads ENHRY; CDR2 reads SYGVKD. V was pared by 4 bases and J by 4 bases, with 9 bases of the junction left unmatched. Here the CDR3 DNA reads TGTGCCATCAGTGGCATTACCGGGACTAGCGGATACAATGAGCAGTTCTTC. It codes for CAISGITGTSGYNEQFF.

Remarks on this clonotype: Germline and junction disagree at one end, which may indicate a read error. V usage is TRBV15 and J usage is TRBJ2-3, with a weak D call TRBD1 (5 bases). The CDR3 is 16 amino acids. Per germline, CDR1 LNHNV and CDR2 YYDKDF (reference sequence). The CDR3 loop reads CATGRPGQGETDTQYF. The CDR3 region has the DNA TGTGCCACCGGCAGACCCGGGCAGGGCGAGACAGATACGCAGTATTTT.

The chain joins TRBV28 to TRBJ2-6, with D tentatively TRBD2 (6 bases). Per germline, CDR1 MDHEN and CDR2 SYDVKM. Trimming removed 6 bases at V and 1 base at J, with 16 bases between. CDR3 length: 17 residues. The CDR3, as DNA: TGTGCCAGCAGAGAGGGGACTCTACTGTCTGGGGCCAACGTCCTGACTTTC. Its translation is CASREGTLLSGANVLTF.

This clonotype was seen many times. The rearrangement links TRBV7-9 to TRBJ1-2; D remains unclear. The germline V and J ends were trimmed by 3 bases and 3 bases, with 5 bases remaining between them. Germline loops: CDR1 SEHNR, CDR2 FQNEAQ (reference sequence). The CDR3 contains 12 residues. The CDR3 here is CASSFTDYGYTF. The CDR3 DNA reads as TGTGCCAGCAGCTTCACTGACTATGGCTACACCTTC.

Worth noting for this clonotype: The missing conserved phenylalanine or tryptophan at the end of this CDR3 makes a read error likely. The genes are TRBV20-1 and TRBJ2-1; TRBD2 might be the D (5 bases). Trimming cost V 5 bases and J 5 bases, with 13 bases left between them. CDR3 length: 13 residues. The V gene's germline CDR1 is DFQATT and CDR2 SNEGSKA (reference sequence). The CDR3 DNA reads as TGCAGTGCTCGAAGACTGGAGGACAATGAGCAGTTCTTA. Protein sequence: CSARRLEDNEQFL.

The chain carries TRBV27 and TRBJ2-7, with D perhaps assigned TRBD1 or TRBD2 (5 bases each). Trimming cost V 2 bases and J 10 bases, with 15 bases left between them. The CDR3 runs 13 residues. Germline values: CDR1 MNHEY, CDR2 SMNVEV (reference sequence). CDR3 loop: CASSLKGPRAQYF. As DNA, the CDR3 is TGTGCCAGCAGTTTAAAGGGACCAAGAGCCCAGTACTTC.

This clonotype was picked up a small number of times. V gene TRBV9 combines with J gene TRBJ2-5; possibly TRBD2 for D (5 bases). Germline loops: CDR1 SGDLS, CDR2 YYNGEE. The CDR3 spans 15 residues. V lost 0 bases and J lost 3, with 12 bases in between. The CDR3 DNA reads TGTGCCAGCAGCGTAGCCCCTAGCATGGAAGAGACCCAGTACTTC. Protein sequence: CASSVAPSMEETQYF.

The genes are TRBV20-1 and TRBJ2-5; 8 bases map to TRBD2. V lost 0 bases to trimming and J lost 11 bases; unmatched junction nucleotides: 17. There are 16 residues in the CDR3. Looked up from germline, CDR1 is DFQATT and CDR2 is SNEGSKA (reference sequence). CDR3 region: CSARDFRGGMVSEQYF. CDR3 nucleotide sequence: TGCAGTGCTAGAGACTTCCGGGGGGGAATGGTTAGTGAGCAGTACTTC.

This clonotype was picked up many times. The junction and the germline gene differ at one end; a read error may be behind it. The J gene is TRBJ1-1, the V gene TRBV5-1; a possible D gene is TRBD1 (6 bases). The CDR3 totals 14 residues. The germline V gene has CDR1 SGHRS and CDR2 YFSETQ. CDR3 DNA: TGTGCCAGCAGTCTGGGGAGGGGGGACACTGAAGCTTTCTTT. Translating gives CASSLGRGDTEAFF.

The chain is built from TRBV5-1 and TRBJ1-2; no definite D call. Germline CDR1 and CDR2: SGHRS and YFSETQ. The V gene lost 3 bases and the J gene lost 0 bases, with 12 bases spanning the gap. This CDR3 is built from 15 residues. CDR3 amino acids: CASSSFTAANYGYTF. The DNA of the CDR3 is TGCGCCAGCAGCTCCTTTACAGCAGCTAACTATGGCTACACCTTC.

The chain carries TRBV11-2 and TRBJ1-4; tentatively, D is TRBD1 (5 bases). Trimming stripped 5 bases from V and 8 bases from J, with 18 bases between. The CDR3 consists of 15 residues. The germline V gene has CDR1 SGHAT and CDR2 FQNNGV. The CDR3 DNA reads as TGTGCCAGCAGCCCCGGACGGGGCTCTTACGAAAAACTGTTTTTT. As protein: CASSPGRGSYEKLFF.

In its sample, this clonotype was seen a few times. This chain uses TRBV12-3 or TRBV12-4 with TRBJ1-5; 8 nucleotides match TRBD1. CDR3 length equals 15 residues. Unmatched junction bases numbered 7, after V lost 5 bases and J lost 4 bases. The CDR3 bases are TGTGCCAGCAGTATAAGGACAGGGACAAATCAGCCCCAGCATTTT. Its translation is CASSIRTGTNQPQHF.

This clonotype was counted a few times. The rearrangement joins TRBV27 to TRBJ2-1; 7 bases map to TRBD2. Germline CDR1 and CDR2: MNHEY and SMNVEV (reference sequence). Trimming removed 1 base from V and 7 bases from J; junction bases left unmatched: 4. The CDR3 runs to 14 residues. The CDR3 sequence is CASSLWGGGNEQFF. Written as DNA, the CDR3 is TGTGCCAGCAGTTTATGGGGGGGAGGTAATGAGCAGTTCTTC.

This clonotype was seen at least ten times. CDR3 sequence reads: CASSQDLGQGGTEAFF. CDR3 bases: TGCGCCAGCAGCCAAGATTTGGGACAGGGTGGCACTGAAGCTTTCTTT. The V call is TRBV4-1, the J call TRBJ1-1, with 9 nucleotides matching TRBD1. V gave up 0 bases and J gave up 4 bases; unmatched junction bases: 6. The CDR3 is made up of 16 amino acids. The germline V gene encodes CDR1 MGHRA and CDR2 YSYEKL.

The chain joins TRBV15 to TRBJ2-4; D call uncertain. There are 13 residues in the CDR3. Germline V gene data show CDR1 as LNHNV and CDR2 as YYDKDF (reference sequence). V lost 1 base and J lost 12, with 13 bases in between. As DNA, the CDR3 is TGTGCCACCAGCAGAGTTGCCCCGGAGAATCAGTACTTC. It encodes CATSRVAPENQYF.

This clonotype occurred a few times. The V call is TRBV9, the J call TRBJ1-3; maybe TRBD1 (6 bases). Trimming pared 3 bases from V and 0 bases from J, leaving 16 bases between. This CDR3 has 17 amino acids. Looked up from germline, CDR1 is SGDLS and CDR2 is YYNGEE. The CDR3 loop reads CASSAGGRRASGNTIYF. The CDR3 DNA reads as TGTGCCAGCAGCGCGGGGGGCCGAAGGGCCTCTGGAAACACCATATATTTT.

The rearrangement links TRBV3-1 to TRBJ2-3; perhaps D is TRBD1 or TRBD2 (5 bases each). The CDR3 is 17 amino acids. The germline V gene encodes CDR1 LGHDT and CDR2 YNNKEL (reference sequence). Trimming took 5 bases from V and 0 from J, leaving 18 bases between them. CDR3 sequence (DNA): TGTGCCAGCAGCTGGTCCCCGGGGACCTGGAGCACAGATACGCAGTATTTT. Encoded protein: CASSWSPGTWSTDTQYF.

The gene calls are TRBV20-1 and TRBJ1-1; the D is unclear. Trimming left V 7 bases short and J 0 bases short, with 18 bases between. Germline CDR1 and CDR2: DFQATT and SNEGSKA (reference sequence). This CDR3 spans 15 amino acids. CDR3 in DNA: TGCAGTGTTCCGACATTGCGCGGGGTGAACACTGAAGCTTTCTTT. This codes for CSVPTLRGVNTEAFF.

This clonotype was found many times. The chain is built from TRBV4-1 and TRBJ2-7, with D unclear. This CDR3 region has 15 residues. V was pared by 0 bases and J by 4 bases, with 13 bases between. The germline gives CDR1 MGHRA, CDR2 YSYEKL. The CDR3 DNA is TGCGCCAGCAGCCAAGAACGAGCTTCTGCGTACGAGCAGTACTTC. This gives the protein CASSQERASAYEQYF.

This clonotype was observed a few times. V gene TRBV12-3 or TRBV12-4 combines with J gene TRBJ2-2, with 8 bases matching TRBD2. J gave up 4 bases and V 8 bases, and 6 bases lay outside the gene matches. The CDR3 consists of 14 residues. The CDR3 sequence is CASQEAGVTGELFF. CDR3 nucleotide sequence: TGTGCCAGCCAGGAAGCGGGGGTCACCGGGGAGCTGTTTTTT.